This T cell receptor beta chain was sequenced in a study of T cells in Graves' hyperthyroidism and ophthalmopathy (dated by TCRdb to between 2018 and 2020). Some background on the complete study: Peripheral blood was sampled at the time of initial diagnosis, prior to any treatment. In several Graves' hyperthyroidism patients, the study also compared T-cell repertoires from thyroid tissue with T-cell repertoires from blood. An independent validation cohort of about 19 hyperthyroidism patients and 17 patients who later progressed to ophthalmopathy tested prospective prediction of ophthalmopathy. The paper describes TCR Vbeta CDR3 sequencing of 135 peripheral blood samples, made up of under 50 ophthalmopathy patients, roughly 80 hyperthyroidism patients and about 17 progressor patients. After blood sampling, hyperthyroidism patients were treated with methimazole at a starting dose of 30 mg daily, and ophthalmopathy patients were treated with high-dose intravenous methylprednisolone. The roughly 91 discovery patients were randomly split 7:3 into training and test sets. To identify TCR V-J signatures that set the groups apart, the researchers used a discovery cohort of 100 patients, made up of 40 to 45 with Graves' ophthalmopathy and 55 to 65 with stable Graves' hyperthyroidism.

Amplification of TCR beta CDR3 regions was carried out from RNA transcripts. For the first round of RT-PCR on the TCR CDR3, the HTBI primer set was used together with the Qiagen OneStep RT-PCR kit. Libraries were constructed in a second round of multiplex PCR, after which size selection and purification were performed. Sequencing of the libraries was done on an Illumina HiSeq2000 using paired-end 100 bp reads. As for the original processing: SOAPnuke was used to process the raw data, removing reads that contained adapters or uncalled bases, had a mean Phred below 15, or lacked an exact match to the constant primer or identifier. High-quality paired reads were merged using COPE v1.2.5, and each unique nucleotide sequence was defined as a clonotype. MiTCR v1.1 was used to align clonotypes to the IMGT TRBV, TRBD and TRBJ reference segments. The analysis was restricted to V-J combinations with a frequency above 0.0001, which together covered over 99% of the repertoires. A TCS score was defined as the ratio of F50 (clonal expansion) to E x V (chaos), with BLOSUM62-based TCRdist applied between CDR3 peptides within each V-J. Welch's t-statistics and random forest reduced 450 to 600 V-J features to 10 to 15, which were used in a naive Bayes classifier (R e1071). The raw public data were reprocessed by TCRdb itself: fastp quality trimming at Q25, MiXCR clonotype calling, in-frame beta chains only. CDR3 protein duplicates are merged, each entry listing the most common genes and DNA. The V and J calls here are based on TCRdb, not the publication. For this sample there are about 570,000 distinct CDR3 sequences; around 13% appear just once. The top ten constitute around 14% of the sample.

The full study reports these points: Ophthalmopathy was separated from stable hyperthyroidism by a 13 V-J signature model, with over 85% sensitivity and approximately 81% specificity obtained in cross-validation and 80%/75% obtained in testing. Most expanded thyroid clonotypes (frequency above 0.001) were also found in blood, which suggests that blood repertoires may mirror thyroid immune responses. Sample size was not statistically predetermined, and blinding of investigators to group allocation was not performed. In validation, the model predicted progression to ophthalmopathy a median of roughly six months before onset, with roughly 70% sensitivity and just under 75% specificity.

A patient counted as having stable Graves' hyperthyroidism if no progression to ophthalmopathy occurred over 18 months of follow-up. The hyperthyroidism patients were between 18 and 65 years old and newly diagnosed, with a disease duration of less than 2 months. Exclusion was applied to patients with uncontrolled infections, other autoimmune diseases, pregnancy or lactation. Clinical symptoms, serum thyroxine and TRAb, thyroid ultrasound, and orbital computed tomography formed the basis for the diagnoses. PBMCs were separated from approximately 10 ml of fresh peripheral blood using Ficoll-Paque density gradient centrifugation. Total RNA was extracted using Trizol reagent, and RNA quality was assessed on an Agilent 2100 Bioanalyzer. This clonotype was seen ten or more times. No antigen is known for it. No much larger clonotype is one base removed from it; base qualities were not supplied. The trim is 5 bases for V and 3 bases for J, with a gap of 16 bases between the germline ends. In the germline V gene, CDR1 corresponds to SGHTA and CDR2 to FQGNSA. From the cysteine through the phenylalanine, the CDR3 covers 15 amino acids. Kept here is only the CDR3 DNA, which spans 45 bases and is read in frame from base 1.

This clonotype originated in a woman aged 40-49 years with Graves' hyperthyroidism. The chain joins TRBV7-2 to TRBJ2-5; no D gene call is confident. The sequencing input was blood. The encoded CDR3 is CASSASVLSKETQYF. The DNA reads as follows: TGTGCCAGCAGCGCTTCCGTGCTCAGCAAAGAGACCCAGTACTTC.